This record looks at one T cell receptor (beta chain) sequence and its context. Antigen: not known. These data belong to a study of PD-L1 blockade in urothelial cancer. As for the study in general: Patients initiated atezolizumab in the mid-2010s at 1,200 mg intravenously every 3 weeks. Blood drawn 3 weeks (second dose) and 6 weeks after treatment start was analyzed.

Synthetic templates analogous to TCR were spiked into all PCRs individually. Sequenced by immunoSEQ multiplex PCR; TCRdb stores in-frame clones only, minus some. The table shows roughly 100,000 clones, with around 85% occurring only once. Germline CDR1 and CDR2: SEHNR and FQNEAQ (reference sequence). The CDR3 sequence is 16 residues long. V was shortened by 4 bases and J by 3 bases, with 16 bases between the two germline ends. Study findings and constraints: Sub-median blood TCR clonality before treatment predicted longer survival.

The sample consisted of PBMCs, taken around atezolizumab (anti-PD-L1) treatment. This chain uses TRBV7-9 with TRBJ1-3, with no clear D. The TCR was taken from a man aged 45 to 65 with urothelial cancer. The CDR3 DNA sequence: TGTGCCAGCAGCTCGAGAGGGTCAGTTATTGGAAACACCATATATTTT. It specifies CASSSRGSVIGNTIYF.